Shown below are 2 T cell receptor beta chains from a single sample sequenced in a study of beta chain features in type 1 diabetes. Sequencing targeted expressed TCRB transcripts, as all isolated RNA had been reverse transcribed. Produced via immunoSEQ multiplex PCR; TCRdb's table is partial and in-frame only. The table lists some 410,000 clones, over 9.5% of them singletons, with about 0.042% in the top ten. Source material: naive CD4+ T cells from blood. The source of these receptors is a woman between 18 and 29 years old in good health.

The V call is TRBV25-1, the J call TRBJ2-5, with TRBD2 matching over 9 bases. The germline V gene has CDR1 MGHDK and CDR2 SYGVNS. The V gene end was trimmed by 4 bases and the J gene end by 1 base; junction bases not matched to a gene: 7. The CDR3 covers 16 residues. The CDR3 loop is CASSAQRGVFQETQYF. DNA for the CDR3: TGTGCCAGCAGTGCTCAGCGGGGGGTCTTCCAAGAGACCCAGTACTTC.

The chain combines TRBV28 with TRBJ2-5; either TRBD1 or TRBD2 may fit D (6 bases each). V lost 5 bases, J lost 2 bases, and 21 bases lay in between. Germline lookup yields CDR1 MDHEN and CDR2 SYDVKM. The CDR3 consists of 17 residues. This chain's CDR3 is CASSPFRGGTKQETQYF. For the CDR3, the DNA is TGTGCCAGCAGTCCCTTTAGAGGGGGGACGAAACAAGAGACCCAGTACTTC.